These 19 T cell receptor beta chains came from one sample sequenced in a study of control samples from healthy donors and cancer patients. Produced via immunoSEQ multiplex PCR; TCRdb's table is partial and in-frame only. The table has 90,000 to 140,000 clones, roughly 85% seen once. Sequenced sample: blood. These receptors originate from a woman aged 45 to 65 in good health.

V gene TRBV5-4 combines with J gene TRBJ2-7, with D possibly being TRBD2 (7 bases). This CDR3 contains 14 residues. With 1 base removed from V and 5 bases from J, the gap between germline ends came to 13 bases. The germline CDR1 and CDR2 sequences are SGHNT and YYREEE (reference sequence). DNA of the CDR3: TGTGCCAGCAGCTTGTGGGGGGGGGCCCACGAGCAGTACTTC. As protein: CASSLWGGAHEQYF.

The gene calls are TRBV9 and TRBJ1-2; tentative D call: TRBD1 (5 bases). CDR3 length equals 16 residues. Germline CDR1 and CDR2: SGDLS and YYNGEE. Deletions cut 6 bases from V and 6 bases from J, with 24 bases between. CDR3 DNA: TGTGCCAGCACAGCCGGGTGGGGGGTCCGGCGGCATGGCTACACCTTC. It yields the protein CASTAGWGVRRHGYTF.

The DNA for the CDR3 is TGTGCCAGTAGTTCTCAGGACGGTCACAATCAGCCCCAGCATTTT. Its translation: CASSSQDGHNQPQHF. V gene TRBV19 combines with J gene TRBJ1-5; D is undetermined. Germline V CDR1 and CDR2: LNHDA, SQIVND (reference sequence). CDR3 length: 15 residues. The V gene lost 5 bases and the J gene lost 3 bases, with 14 bases spanning the gap.

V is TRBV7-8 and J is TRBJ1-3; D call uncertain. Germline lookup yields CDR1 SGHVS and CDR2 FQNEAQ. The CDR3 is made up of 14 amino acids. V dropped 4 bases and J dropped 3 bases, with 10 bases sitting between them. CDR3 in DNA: TGTGCCAGCAGCTCTTTAGGGTTTGGAAACACCATATATTTT. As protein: CASSSLGFGNTIYF.

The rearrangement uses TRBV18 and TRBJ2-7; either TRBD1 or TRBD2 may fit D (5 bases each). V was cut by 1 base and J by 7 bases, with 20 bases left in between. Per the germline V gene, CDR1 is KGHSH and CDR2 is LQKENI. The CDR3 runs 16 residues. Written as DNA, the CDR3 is TGTGCCAGCTCACCACTTGGCCTCTCCTATGGGGGTGAGCAGTACTTC. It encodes CASSPLGLSYGGEQYF.

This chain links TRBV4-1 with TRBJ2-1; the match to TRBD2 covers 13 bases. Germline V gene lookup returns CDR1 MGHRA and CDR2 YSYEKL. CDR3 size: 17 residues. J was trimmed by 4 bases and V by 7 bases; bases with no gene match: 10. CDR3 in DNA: TGCGCCAGCACGACGAAGGGGACTAGCGGGGTATACAATGAGCAGTTCTTC. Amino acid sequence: CASTTKGTSGVYNEQFF.

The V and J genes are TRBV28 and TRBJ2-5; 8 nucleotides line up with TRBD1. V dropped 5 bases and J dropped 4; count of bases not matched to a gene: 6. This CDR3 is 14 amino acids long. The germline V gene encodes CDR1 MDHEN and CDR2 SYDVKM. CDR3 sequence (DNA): TGTGCCAGCAGTGAAGAACAGGGGGGAGAGACCCAGTACTTC. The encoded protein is CASSEEQGGETQYF.

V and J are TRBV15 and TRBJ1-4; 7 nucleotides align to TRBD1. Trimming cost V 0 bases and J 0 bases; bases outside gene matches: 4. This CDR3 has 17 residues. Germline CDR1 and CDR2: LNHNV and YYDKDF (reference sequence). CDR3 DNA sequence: TGTGCCACCAGCAGAGAAACAGGGACAGCAACTAATGAAAAACTGTTTTTT. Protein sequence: CATSRETGTATNEKLFF.

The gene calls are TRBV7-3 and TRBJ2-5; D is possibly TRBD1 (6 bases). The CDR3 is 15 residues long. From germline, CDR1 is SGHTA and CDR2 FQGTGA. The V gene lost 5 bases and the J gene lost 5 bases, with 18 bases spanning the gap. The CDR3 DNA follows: TGTGCCAGCAGCCTCGGGCCACAGGGAAAGGAGACCCAGTACTTC. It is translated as CASSLGPQGKETQYF.

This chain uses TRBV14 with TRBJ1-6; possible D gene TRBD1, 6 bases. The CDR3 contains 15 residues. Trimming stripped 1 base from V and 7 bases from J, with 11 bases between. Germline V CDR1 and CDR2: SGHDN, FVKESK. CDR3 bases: TGTGCCAGCAGCCAAGTCGGGGGACACAATTCACCCCTCCACTTT. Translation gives CASSQVGGHNSPLHF.

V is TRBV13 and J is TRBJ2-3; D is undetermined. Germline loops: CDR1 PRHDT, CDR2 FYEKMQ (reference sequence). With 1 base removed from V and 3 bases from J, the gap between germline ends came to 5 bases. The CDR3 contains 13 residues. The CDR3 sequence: CASSLEGTDTQYF. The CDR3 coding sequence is TGTGCCAGCAGCTTAGAGGGTACAGATACGCAGTATTTT.

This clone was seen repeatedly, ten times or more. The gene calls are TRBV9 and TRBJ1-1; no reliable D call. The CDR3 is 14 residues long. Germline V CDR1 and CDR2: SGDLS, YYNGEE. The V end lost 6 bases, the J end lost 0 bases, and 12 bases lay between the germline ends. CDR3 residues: CASTANILNTEAFF. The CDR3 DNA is TGTGCCAGCACCGCAAATATCCTGAACACTGAAGCTTTCTTT.

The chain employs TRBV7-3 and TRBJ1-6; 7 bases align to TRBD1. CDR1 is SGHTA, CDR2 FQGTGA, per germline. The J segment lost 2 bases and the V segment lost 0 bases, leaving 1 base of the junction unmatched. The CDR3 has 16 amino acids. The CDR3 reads CASSLTGGAYNSPLHF. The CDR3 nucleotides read TGTGCCAGCAGCTTAACAGGGGGCGCCTATAATTCACCCCTCCACTTT.

In nucleotides, the CDR3 is TGTGCCAGCAGCCAAGGCTTCAGGGCCTACGAGCAGTACTTC. Its translation: CASSQGFRAYEQYF. The chain joins TRBV3-1 (or the pseudogene TRBV3-2) to TRBJ2-7; D perhaps matches TRBD1 (5 bases). The V gene lost 1 base and the J gene lost 2 bases, with 9 bases spanning the gap. CDR1 is LGHDT and CDR2 is YNNKEL in the germline V gene (reference sequence). This CDR3 is 14 amino acids long.

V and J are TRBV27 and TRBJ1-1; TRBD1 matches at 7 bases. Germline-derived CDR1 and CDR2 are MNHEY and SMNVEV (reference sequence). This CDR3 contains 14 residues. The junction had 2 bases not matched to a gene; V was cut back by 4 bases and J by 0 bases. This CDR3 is CASSSGQMNTEAFF. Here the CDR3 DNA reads TGTGCCAGCAGTTCGGGACAGATGAACACTGAAGCTTTCTTT.

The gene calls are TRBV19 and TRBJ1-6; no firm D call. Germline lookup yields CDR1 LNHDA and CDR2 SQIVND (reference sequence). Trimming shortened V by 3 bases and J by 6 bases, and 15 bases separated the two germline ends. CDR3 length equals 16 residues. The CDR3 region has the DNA TGTGCCAGTAGTATTTTTTCCAGTACTTCTAATTCACCCCTCCACTTT. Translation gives CASSIFSSTSNSPLHF.

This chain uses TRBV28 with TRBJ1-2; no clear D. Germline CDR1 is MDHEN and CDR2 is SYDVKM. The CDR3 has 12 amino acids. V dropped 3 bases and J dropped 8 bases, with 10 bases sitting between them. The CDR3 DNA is TGTGCCAGCAGTTTCGAGTCTCCCGGCTACACCTTC. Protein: CASSFESPGYTF.

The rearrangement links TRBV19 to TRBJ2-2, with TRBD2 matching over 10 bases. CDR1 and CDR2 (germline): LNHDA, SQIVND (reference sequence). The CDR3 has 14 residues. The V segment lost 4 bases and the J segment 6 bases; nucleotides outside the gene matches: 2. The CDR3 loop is CASSTSGGAGELFF. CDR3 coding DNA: TGTGCCAGTAGTACTAGCGGGGGTGCCGGGGAGCTGTTTTTT.

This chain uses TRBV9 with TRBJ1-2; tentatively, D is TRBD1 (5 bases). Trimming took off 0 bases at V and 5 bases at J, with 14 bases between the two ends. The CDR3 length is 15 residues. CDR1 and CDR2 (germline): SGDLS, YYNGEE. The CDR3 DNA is TGTGCCAGCAGCGTAGGGCAGGGAGGCGGGTATGGCTACACCTTC. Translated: CASSVGQGGGYGYTF. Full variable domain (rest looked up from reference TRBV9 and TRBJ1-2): DSGVTQTPKHLITATGQRVTLRCSPRSGDLSVYWYQQSLDQGLQFLIQYYNGEERAKGNILERFSAQQFPDLHSELNLSSLELGDSALYFCASSVGQGGGYGYTFGSGTRLTVV.